This is a list of T cell receptor beta chains from one sample in a study of cytomegalovirus exposure and HLA in healthy donors. Profiled with immunoSEQ multiplex PCR; TCRdb holds only in-frame clones, not every one. The sample yields roughly 120,000 clones, roughly 68% seen once. Sample: PBMCs. The receptor source for this set is a woman aged 25 to 39 in good health and CMV-seronegative. Each CDR3 is given with its conserved first and last residue. A D gene is named only where the DNA matches it firmly. The size field is filled for only some rows; it gives once, few, many or a size class.

J gene	clone size	D gene	V gene	CDR3 protein	CDR3 DNA
TRBJ1-3	-	TRBD1	TRBV29-1	CSVWTGAGNTIYF	TGCAGCGTTTGGACAGGGGCTGGAAACACCATATATTTT
TRBJ1-5	few	-	TRBV19	CASSIAGGQPQHF	TGTGCCAGTAGTATCGCGGGGGGTCAGCCCCAGCATTTT
TRBJ1-1	-	TRBD1	TRBV27	CASSPPGQGSAFF	TGTGCCAGCAGTCCACCGGGACAGGGATCAGCTTTCTTT
TRBJ1-2	once	-	TRBV19	CASIDPGETGNYGYTF	TGTGCCAGTATCGACCCAGGGGAGACGGGGAACTATGGCTACACCTTC
TRBJ2-7	-	-	TRBV10-3	CAISEPGSSYEQYF	TGTGCCATCAGTGAGCCCGGGTCCTCCTACGAGCAGTACTTC
TRBJ1-6	-	-	TRBV2	CASSGLRGDNSPLHF	TGTGCCAGCAGTGGCCTCAGGGGAGATAATTCACCCCTCCACTTT
TRBJ2-7	-	-	TRBV5-1	CASSLFIDHGSPLYEQYF	TGCGCCAGCAGCTTGTTTATCGATCACGGGAGCCCCCTCTACGAGCAGTACTTC
TRBJ2-7	-	TRBD2	TRBV6-1	CASSATSGSAYEQYF	TGTGCCAGCAGTGCGACTAGCGGGTCTGCCTACGAGCAGTACTTC
TRBJ1-2	-	TRBD1	TRBV27	CASRGGQGHGYTF	TGTGCCAGCAGGGGAGGACAGGGACATGGCTACACCTTC
TRBJ2-1	-	-	TRBV10-3	CAISEPTVLQGNVDEQFF	TGTGCCATCAGTGAGCCCACGGTTTTACAGGGCAACGTCGATGAGCAGTTCTTC
TRBJ2-3	once	TRBD1	TRBV4-3	CASSQDDAQGADTDTQYF	TGCGCCAGCAGCCAAGACGACGCGCAGGGGGCGGACACAGATACGCAGTATTTT
TRBJ1-1	-	TRBD1	TRBV5-4	CASSLGQGARVAFF	TGTGCCAGCAGCTTGGGACAGGGGGCGCGTGTGGCTTTCTTT
TRBJ1-2	-	TRBD1	TRBV6-4	CASSPGQGSISGGYTF	TGTGCCAGCAGTCCGGGACAGGGGTCTATATCGGGTGGCTACACCTTC
TRBJ1-5	-	-	TRBV9	CASGRTDRGSQPQHF	TGTGCCAGCGGCAGAACGGATAGAGGGTCACAGCCCCAGCATTTT
TRBJ1-3	-	TRBD1	TRBV11-2	CASSHSTGEHGNTIYF	TGTGCCAGCAGCCATTCGACAGGGGAGCATGGAAACACCATATATTTT
TRBJ2-7	once	TRBD1	TRBV11-2	CASSSGTGFSPSYEQYF	TGTGCCAGCAGCTCCGGGACAGGGTTTTCGCCTTCCTACGAGCAGTACTTC
TRBJ2-7	few	-	TRBV7-2	CASSWTPLAEQYF	TGTGCCAGCAGCTGGACCCCGCTAGCCGAGCAGTACTTC
TRBJ2-7	-	-	TRBV7-7	CASSPRTESYEQYF	TGTGCCAGCAGCCCTCGGACAGAGTCCTACGAGCAGTACTTC
TRBJ1-1	-	-	TRBV18	CASSTYRDPEAFF	TGTGCCAGCTCCACTTACAGGGATCCTGAAGCTTTCTTT
TRBJ2-5	-	TRBD2	TRBV4-3	CASSQGLAGGPGGETQYF	TGCGCCAGCAGCCAAGGACTAGCGGGGGGCCCCGGGGGAGAGACCCAGTACTTC
TRBJ2-1	-	TRBD1	TRBV9	CASSVEGAGNEQFF	TGTGCCAGCAGCGTAGAGGGGGCGGGTAATGAGCAGTTCTTC
TRBJ2-7	-	-	TRBV2	CASTPGTIYYEQYF	TGTGCCAGCACCCCCGGGACAATCTACTACGAGCAGTACTTC
TRBJ1-2	-	-	TRBV6-5	CASTSGGGRGGYTF	TGTGCCAGCACCTCGGGGGGGGGTAGAGGTGGCTACACCTTC
TRBJ1-4	-	-	TRBV29-1	CSVVDEKLFF	TGCAGCGTTGTAGATGAAAAACTGTTTTTT
TRBJ1-2	-	-	TRBV29-1	CSVEETTNYGYTF	TGCAGCGTTGAAGAGACAACTAACTATGGCTACACCTTC
TRBJ1-1	once	TRBD1	TRBV27	CASSYGPTGPEAFF	TGTGCCAGCAGCTACGGACCGACAGGGCCTGAAGCTTTCTTT
TRBJ1-1	-	-	TRBV20-1	CSAMTRREAFF	TGCAGTGCGATGACCCGGAGAGAAGCTTTCTTT
TRBJ2-2	-	-	TRBV19	CASSGQGNTGELFF	TGTGCCAGTAGTGGCCAGGGGAACACCGGGGAGCTGTTTTTT
TRBJ1-3	-	TRBD1	TRBV6-6	CASTFPQGAGGNTIYF	TGTGCCAGCACTTTCCCCCAGGGGGCAGGTGGAAACACCATATATTTT
TRBJ1-1	-	-	TRBV2	CASSHPRSEAFF	TGTGCCAGCAGTCACCCGAGAAGTGAAGCTTTCTTT
TRBJ2-7	-	-	TRBV2	CASRARLVGYEQYF	TGTGCCAGCAGAGCCAGACTAGTGGGCTACGAGCAGTACTTC
TRBJ2-1	few	-	TRBV5-5	CASSLMPGAYNEQFF	TGTGCCAGCAGCTTGATGCCAGGGGCCTACAATGAGCAGTTCTTC
TRBJ2-1	few	TRBD2	TRBV30	CAWDSSGRSYNEQFF	TGTGCCTGGGATTCTAGCGGGAGGTCCTACAATGAGCAGTTCTTC
TRBJ2-2	-	-	TRBV15	CATSRGGNTGELFF	TGTGCCACCAGCAGAGGGGGCAACACCGGGGAGCTGTTTTTT
TRBJ1-1	many	-	TRBV4-2	CASSQGATEAFF	TGTGCCAGCAGCCAAGGCGCCACTGAAGCTTTCTTT
TRBJ2-3	-	-	TRBV5-1	CASSTVRRGFQSDTQYF	TGCGCCAGCAGCACAGTACGACGCGGGTTTCAGTCCGATACGCAGTATTTT
TRBJ1-2	-	TRBD1	TRBV11-3	CASSLGGQGRYGYTF	TGTGCCAGCAGCTTAGGGGGACAGGGGCGTTATGGCTACACCTTC